These 32 T cell receptor beta chains were sequenced from one sample in a study of T cell repertoires in cytomegalovirus infection. No antigen is known for these receptors. TCRdb analysed the reads with MiXCR anew, one entry per CDR3 protein. Of hundreds of thousands of distinct CDR3 sequences in the sample, around 32% were seen once. This specimen was cultured CD8+ T cells from PBMCs, taken from culture after CMV antigen stimulation. The receptor set was obtained from a human donor in good health (CMV status not recorded). Some clones in this sample may be carry-over from other donors' samples.

The CDR3 sequence: CASVLQGWSKLNTEAFF. In DNA form, the CDR3 reads TGTGCCAGCGTTCTACAGGGATGGTCAAAATTGAACACTGAAGCTTTCTTT. V gene TRBV12-3 or TRBV12-4 combines with J gene TRBJ1-1; possibly TRBD1 for D (6 bases). This CDR3 spans 17 amino acids. V lost 8 bases, J lost 0 bases, and 22 bases lay in between.

This rearrangement joins TRBV5-1 to TRBJ1-1; the match to TRBD1 covers 9 bases. Germline CDR1 is SGHRS and CDR2 is YFSETQ. CDR3 length: 15 residues. J gave up 6 bases and V 0 bases, and 6 bases lay outside the gene matches. CDR3 DNA sequence: TGCGCCAGCAGCTTGGCAGAGGACAGGGGAGCTGAAGCTTTCTTT. Its translation: CASSLAEDRGAEAFF.

This clonotype was counted a few times. V gene TRBV6-5 combines with J gene TRBJ1-5, with D unclear. The CDR3 has 13 amino acids. Per germline, CDR1 MNHEY and CDR2 SVGAGI. V was cut by 0 bases and J by 9 bases, with 9 bases left in between. The CDR3: CASSYSGEGPQHF. CDR3 sequence (DNA): TGTGCCAGCAGTTACTCTGGGGAAGGGCCCCAGCATTTT.

This clonotype was detected a few times. The chain is built from TRBV7-9 and TRBJ2-6; D is unclear. Trimming took 0 bases from V and 2 from J, leaving 17 bases between them. Germline lookup yields CDR1 SEHNR and CDR2 FQNEAQ (reference sequence). The CDR3 has 19 residues. This chain's CDR3 is CASSLALSAFAAGANVLTF. DNA of the CDR3: TGTGCCAGCAGCTTAGCCCTTTCCGCCTTCGCAGCTGGGGCCAACGTCCTGACTTTC.

This clonotype was counted between two and nine times. V gene TRBV10-3 combines with J gene TRBJ1-3; TRBD1 might be the D (5 bases). The CDR3 is made up of 18 amino acids. Trimming removed 6 bases from V and 1 base from J, with 22 bases in between. From germline, CDR1 is ENHRY and CDR2 SYGVKD. CDR3: CAIRSLGTERGSGNTIYF. Here the CDR3 DNA reads TGTGCCATCAGGAGCCTTGGGACGGAAAGGGGTTCTGGAAACACCATATATTTT.

V usage is TRBV20-1 and J usage is TRBJ2-2; 9 bases line up with TRBD1. The CDR3 has 14 residues. After removal of 0 bases from V and 5 bases from J, the junction contained 1 base not matched to a gene. Germline V gene data show CDR1 as DFQATT and CDR2 as SNEGSKA (reference sequence). The CDR3 region is CSARDGTGTGELFF. The CDR3 DNA reads TGCAGTGCTAGAGACGGGACAGGGACCGGGGAGCTGTTTTTT.

This clonotype was picked up a small number of times. V gene TRBV6-1 combines with J gene TRBJ1-2; a possible D gene is TRBD1 (5 bases). V lost 6 bases and J lost 1, with 15 bases in between. This CDR3 is 15 amino acids long. Germline V CDR1 and CDR2: MNHNS, SASEGT. The CDR3 reads CASSWDGDLNYGYTF. The CDR3 bases are TGTGCCAGCAGCTGGGACGGGGATCTTAACTATGGCTACACCTTC.

The chain has TRBV19 and TRBJ2-1, with D uncertain. The CDR3 runs 17 residues. CDR1 and CDR2 from the germline V gene are LNHDA and SQIVND (reference sequence). The V end lost 5 bases, the J end lost 5 bases, and 22 bases lay between the germline ends. Here the CDR3 DNA reads TGTGCCAGTAGTCTGCGACGCCTAACCGGGCCTAACAATGAGCAGTTCTTC. This encodes CASSLRRLTGPNNEQFF.

The chain carries TRBV6-5 and TRBJ2-7, with 7 bases matching TRBD2. Germline CDR1 MNHEY, CDR2 SVGAGI. The ends lost 1 base at V and 0 bases at J; junction bases unmatched: 0. This CDR3 is built from 14 residues. This CDR3 reads CASSYWGGSYEQYF. CDR3 in DNA: TGTGCCAGCAGTTACTGGGGGGGCTCCTACGAGCAGTACTTC.

J is TRBJ2-1 and V is TRBV15; D is undetermined. The CDR3 length is 14 residues. The germline gives CDR1 LNHNV, CDR2 YYDKDF (reference sequence). Trimming removed 0 bases from V and 4 bases from J, with 7 bases in between. Here the CDR3 reads CATSREGLYNEQFF. Here the CDR3 DNA reads TGTGCCACCAGCAGAGAGGGCCTTTACAATGAGCAGTTCTTC.

The table lists this clonotype with a few counts. V gene TRBV5-8 combines with J gene TRBJ2-6, with TRBD1 matching over 10 bases. V shed 4 bases and J 7 bases; nucleotides not matched to a gene: 2. Germline V gene sequence: CDR1 SGHTS, CDR2 YDEGEE. The CDR3 consists of 14 residues. CDR3 loop: CASSDRGPANVLTF. The CDR3 nucleotides read TGTGCCAGCAGCGACAGGGGGCCAGCCAACGTCCTGACTTTC.

The CDR3 reads CASSPRNVLGQGEKFYEQYF. The DNA for the CDR3 is TGTGCCAGCAGCCCCCGAAATGTTCTGGGACAGGGGGAGAAATTTTACGAGCAGTACTTC. This rearrangement joins TRBV7-9 to TRBJ2-7, with 11 bases matching TRBD1. The V gene's germline CDR1 is SEHNR and CDR2 FQNEAQ (reference sequence). This CDR3 is 20 amino acids long. J was trimmed by 4 bases and V by 5 bases; bases with no gene match: 22. The whole variable domain, filled in from reference TRBV7-9 and TRBJ2-7, reads DTGVSQNPRHKITKRGQNVTFRCDPISEHNRLYWYRQTLGQGPEFLTYFQNEAQLEKSRLLSDRFSAERPKGSFSTLEIQRTEQGDSAMYLCASSPRNVLGQGEKFYEQYFGPGTRLTVT.

The sample holds many counts of this clonotype. The chain employs TRBV12-3 or TRBV12-4 and TRBJ1-2, with no clear D. The CDR3 consists of 13 residues. The germline V and J ends were trimmed by 2 bases and 7 bases, with 11 bases remaining between them. CDR3 coding DNA: TGTGCCAGCAGTTTAAGGCAGGAGGGTGGCTACACCTTC. Translating it yields CASSLRQEGGYTF.

The chain couples TRBV5-1 to TRBJ2-7; D gene unclear. The germline CDR1 and CDR2 sequences are SGHRS and YFSETQ. This CDR3 comprises 14 residues. Trimming cost V 2 bases and J 2 bases, with 11 bases left between them. CDR3 coding DNA: TGCGCCAGCAGCTTCGGCCAACTAACCTACGAGCAGTACTTC. Its translation: CASSFGQLTYEQYF. The entire variable domain, with the rest obtained from reference TRBV5-1 and TRBJ2-7, is as follows: KAGVTQTPRYLIKTRGQQVTLSCSPISGHRSVSWYQQTPGQGLQFLFEYFSETQRNKGNFPGRFSGRQFSNSRSEMNVSTLELGDSALYLCASSFGQLTYEQYFGPGTRLTVT.

This clonotype occurred once. This chain uses TRBV2 with TRBJ2-3; weak D call: TRBD2 (5 bases). Germline V gene sequence: CDR1 SNHLY, CDR2 FYNNEI. The V and J ends lost 3 bases and 5 bases respectively, with 15 bases between them. The CDR3 totals 15 residues. The CDR3 sequence: CASSDISGFGDTQYF. The CDR3 nucleotides are TGTGCCAGCAGTGATATATCGGGGTTCGGAGATACGCAGTATTTT.

This clonotype came up a few times. This chain uses TRBV7-9 with TRBJ1-1; D not resolved. Germline V CDR1 and CDR2: SEHNR, FQNEAQ (reference sequence). This CDR3 has 15 amino acids. V gave up 2 bases and J gave up 5 bases, with 15 bases separating them. CDR3 coding DNA: TGTGCCAGCAGCTTAAGGGAAGGGCAGAGGACTGAAGCTTTCTTT. Its protein product is CASSLREGQRTEAFF.

V usage is TRBV15 and J usage is TRBJ2-1; D remains unclear. From germline, CDR1 is LNHNV and CDR2 YYDKDF (reference sequence). This CDR3 contains 15 residues. With 0 bases removed from V and 4 bases from J, the gap between germline ends came to 10 bases. The CDR3, as DNA: TGTGCCACCAGCAGAGAGGTTAACCCATACAATGAGCAGTTCTTC. Translated: CATSREVNPYNEQFF.

This chain connects TRBV11-2 to TRBJ2-3; D perhaps matches TRBD1 (6 bases). The germline gives CDR1 SGHAT, CDR2 FQNNGV. This CDR3 region has 16 residues. With 3 bases removed from V and 2 bases from J, the gap between germline ends came to 15 bases. In DNA form, the CDR3 reads TGTGCCAGCAGCTTCTACAGGGTTCGGGACACAGATACGCAGTATTTT. Its protein product is CASSFYRVRDTDTQYF.

This sequence joins TRBV7-6 and TRBJ1-2; possible D gene TRBD1, 6 bases. The CDR3 is 15 residues long. Germline V gives CDR1 SGHVS, CDR2 FNYEAQ. V lost 5 bases and J lost 2, with 15 bases in between. This CDR3 is CASSHPGQTNYGYTF. DNA of the CDR3: TGTGCCAGCAGCCACCCCGGACAGACAAACTATGGCTACACCTTC.

This chain uses TRBV20-1 with TRBJ2-2; D is unclear. The CDR3 covers 11 residues. Germline values: CDR1 DFQATT, CDR2 SNEGSKA (reference sequence). Trimming removed 8 bases at V and 7 bases at J, with 11 bases between. CDR3 sequence (DNA): TGCAGTACCCAATTTGGCGGGGAGCTGTTTTTT. This encodes CSTQFGGELFF.

The chain couples TRBV10-3 to TRBJ2-2; 11 nucleotides match TRBD1. The CDR3 sequence is 17 residues long. From germline, CDR1 is ENHRY and CDR2 SYGVKD. V shed 6 bases and J 3 bases; nucleotides not matched to a gene: 9. CDR3 coding DNA: TGTGCCATCAGGACACTTGGACAGGGGGCAGACACCGGGGAGCTGTTTTTT. As protein: CAIRTLGQGADTGELFF.

This clonotype turned up a few times. The chain combines TRBV6-2 or TRBV6-3 with TRBJ2-7; no definite D call. Germline V gives CDR1 MNHEY, CDR2 SVGEGT. V dropped 6 bases and J dropped 2 bases, with 14 bases sitting between them. CDR3 length: 14 residues. This CDR3 reads CASRPPDTTYEQYV. Written as DNA, the CDR3 is TGTGCCAGCAGACCCCCCGACACCACCTACGAGCAGTACGTC.

This rearrangement joins TRBV20-1 to TRBJ2-1; D possibly corresponds to TRBD2 (7 bases). The germline V gene has CDR1 DFQATT and CDR2 SNEGSKA (reference sequence). V lost 0 bases to trimming and J lost 6 bases, with 18 bases between them. The CDR3 has 16 amino acids. CDR3 sequence reads: CSARDRAGARVNEQFF. CDR3 bases: TGCAGTGCTAGAGATCGGGCGGGGGCGAGGGTCAATGAGCAGTTCTTC.

CDR3 in DNA: TGTGCCAGCAAGGGCCGAGGAGTGAACACTGAAGCTTTCTTT. Its translation: CASKGRGVNTEAFF. The chain has TRBV6-2 or TRBV6-3 and TRBJ1-1; D not resolved. The V end was cut by 7 bases, the J end by 0 bases, with 12 bases between. The CDR3 loop spans 14 amino acids. Per germline, CDR1 MNHEY and CDR2 SVGEGT.

The chain has TRBV5-1 and TRBJ2-7, with 9 positions matching TRBD1. This CDR3 comprises 16 residues. CDR1 is SGHRS, CDR2 YFSETQ, per germline. The V and J ends lost 4 bases and 4 bases, in that order; junction bases with no gene match: 12. CDR3: CASSLNRGPSLYEQYF. DNA of the CDR3: TGCGCCAGCAGCCTGAACAGGGGGCCATCATTATACGAGCAGTACTTC.

This clonotype was counted between two and nine times. The chain links TRBV12-3 or TRBV12-4 to TRBJ1-2, with 9 positions matching TRBD1. V dropped 6 bases and J dropped 5; count of bases not matched to a gene: 13. The CDR3 is 16 amino acids. For the CDR3, the DNA is TGTGCCAGCAGCGGGCCGGGACAGGGAGTAAGATATGGCTACACCTTC. Translated: CASSGPGQGVRYGYTF.

This clonotype occurred once. V is TRBV6-6 and J is TRBJ1-6; tentatively, D is TRBD1 (5 bases). V was pared by 11 bases and J by 13 bases, with 12 bases between. The germline V gene encodes CDR1 MNHNY and CDR2 SVGAGI (reference sequence). CDR3 length: 10 residues. The DNA for the CDR3 is TGTGCCGTCGGACAATTTCCCCTCCACTTT. Protein sequence: CAVGQFPLHF.

This clonotype was seen ten or more times. This chain links TRBV7-2 with TRBJ1-2; D uncertain. V lost 2 bases and J 4 bases, leaving 20 bases between the germline ends. Germline CDR1 SGHTA, CDR2 FQGNSA. The CDR3 is 17 residues long. CDR3 bases: TGTGCCAGCAGCTTATTGGAGGTCCCGATTGCGGGCTATGGCTACACCTTC. Protein product: CASSLLEVPIAGYGYTF.

This clonotype was seen a handful of times. The rearrangement uses TRBV11-2 and TRBJ1-1; D is uncertain. There are 13 residues in the CDR3. V lost 6 bases and J lost 5, with 13 bases in between. Germline CDR1 reads SGHAT; CDR2 reads FQNNGV. CDR3 nucleotide sequence: TGTGCCAGCAGTTACCCAGTGGGTACTGAAGCTTTCTTT. This gives the protein CASSYPVGTEAFF.

V and J are TRBV12-3 or TRBV12-4 and TRBJ2-5; TRBD2 matches at 12 bases. J gave up 0 bases and V 2 bases, and 13 bases lay outside the gene matches. CDR3 length: 20 residues. The CDR3 region has the DNA TGTGCCAGCAGTTTAATTTTTAGGGCTAGCGGGGGGGAGTACCAAGAGACCCAGTACTTC. This translates into CASSLIFRASGGEYQETQYF.

The chain uses TRBV28 and TRBJ2-7; weak D call: TRBD2 (6 bases). The germline CDR1 and CDR2 sequences are MDHEN and SYDVKM. The CDR3 runs to 14 residues. Trimming stripped 6 bases from V and 1 base from J, with 13 bases between. CDR3 protein: CASSRWGESYEQYV. CDR3 bases: TGTGCCAGCAGCCGTTGGGGGGAGTCCTACGAGCAGTACGTC.

This clonotype was counted between two and nine times. The V gene is TRBV2, the J gene TRBJ2-5; D might be TRBD2 (5 bases). V gave up 7 bases and J gave up 8 bases, with 17 bases separating them. This CDR3 has 13 amino acids. Germline V gene sequence: CDR1 SNHLY, CDR2 FYNNEI. In DNA form, the CDR3 reads TGTGCCAGCACCTTGCCCTGGGAGAGAACCCAGTACTTC. Protein: CASTLPWERTQYF.